These T cell receptor beta chains were read from a single sample in a study of technical replicates of blood from a few donors. Profiled with immunoSEQ multiplex PCR; TCRdb holds only in-frame clones, not every one. The sample contains 80,000 to 95,000 clones, 90% to 96% of which appear only once. The material sequenced was T cells isolated from PBMCs. Receptor source: a human donor in good health. CDR3s leave out the opening cysteine and the closing phenylalanine or tryptophan.

CDR3 length,J gene,V gene,CDR3 protein
18,TRBJ2-1,TRBV4-1,ASSTRGLAGGPRTYNEQF
17,TRBJ2-7,TRBV5-1,ASSLGLGYGTGKKYEQY
12,TRBJ1-2,TRBV2,ASSDQTSIYGYT
13,TRBJ2-3,TRBV11-2,ASSPPLGGTDTQY
10,TRBJ1-1,TRBV5-5,ASSLGGVEAF
12,TRBJ2-2,TRBV4-1,ASSHLWGGGELF
17,TRBJ1-5,TRBV19,ASSIGDIIGLNSNQPQH
9,TRBJ2-3,TRBV20-1,SARTGDTQY
14,TRBJ2-7,TRBV7-9,ASSFIGTSGSPEQY
14,TRBJ2-2,TRBV11-2,ASSLVIRGETGELF
10,TRBJ1-1,TRBV19,ARGTGGPEAF
12,TRBJ2-5,TRBV5-1,ASSSLDTQETQY
11,TRBJ1-1,TRBV7-2,ASSLSRVDEAF
11,TRBJ1-1,TRBV19,ASRLTGNTEAF
13,TRBJ2-1,TRBV19,ASSIGGRGYNEQF
10,TRBJ2-5,TRBV5-1,ASSFSQETQY
13,TRBJ1-2,TRBV10-3,AISEFPGQGRGYT
11,TRBJ2-7,TRBV27,ASSETRGVEQY
14,TRBJ2-2,TRBV6-6,ASSFLAGGGTGELF
12,TRBJ2-7,TRBV11-3,ASSLEVEHNEQY
15,TRBJ2-1,TRBV18,ASSPPVAGGSYNEQF
16,TRBJ2-4,TRBV30,AWSPIKLREVDKNIQY
13,TRBJ2-7,TRBV4-2,ASSQEDLSSYEQY
13,TRBJ2-2,TRBV7-3,ASSPDRVQTGELF
13,TRBJ2-5,TRBV12-2,ASRLAPGMQETQY
12,TRBJ1-1,TRBV7-9,ASSLVPGETEAF
14,TRBJ2-1,TRBV9,ASSGLQGGSINEQF
10,TRBJ2-4,TRBV2,ASSPGQSIQY
13,TRBJ1-5,TRBV29-1,SVGSLGDGNQPQH
11,TRBJ2-7,TRBV30,AWSGGTGNEQY
13,TRBJ2-2,TRBV5-1,ASSILTGNTGELF
13,TRBJ2-1,TRBV9,ASSGPGQKYNEQF
13,TRBJ2-1,TRBV5-1,ASSLQAGGDNEQF
9,TRBJ2-7,TRBV28,AGGQGYEQY
15,TRBJ2-3,TRBV7-8,ASSRSSGRVEIDTQY
12,TRBJ2-3,TRBV9,ASSVVPREDTQY
14,TRBJ2-1,TRBV27,ASTQRRGSSYNEQF
13,TRBJ2-7,TRBV7-2,ASSSRLAKQGEQY
15,TRBJ2-7,TRBV7-3,ASSLKPRREIPGEQY
15,TRBJ1-5,TRBV19,ASSPVHRGTPLQPQH
15,TRBJ2-7,TRBV4-1,ASSQISGYSRSYEQY
10,TRBJ1-4,TRBV19,ASGGGTEKLF
12,TRBJ2-2,TRBV7-9,AARPVANTGELF
13,TRBJ1-3,TRBV28,ASSLTTYSGNTIY
13,TRBJ2-5,TRBV5-6,ASNLLRQGQETQY
14,TRBJ1-2,TRBV2,ASSGFAGQGIYGYT
12,TRBJ1-1,TRBV6-1,ASSLTGAHTEAF
15,TRBJ2-1,TRBV11-2,ASSFSPGQGARNEQF
13,TRBJ1-2,TRBV11-2,ASSLDRGPSYGYT
11,TRBJ2-1,TRBV11-1,ASSPPGYNEQF
9,TRBJ2-7,TRBV6-1,ASSDRGEQY
13,TRBJ2-2,TRBV5-1,ASSWTGANTGELF
12,TRBJ2-5,TRBV23-1,ASSQRAEKETQY